This T cell receptor (beta chain) was sequenced during a study of blood T cells in healthy people across ages. Broader study findings: Higher diversity, along with more naive CD4+ cells, distinguished long-lived donors from aged donors.

Trimming took 3 bases from V and 0 from J, leaving 12 bases between them. Germline V gene lookup returns CDR1 MDHEN and CDR2 SYDVKM. The CDR3 spans 16 residues. Primed by a sample-barcoded 5' primer and a J-beta primer mix, a second PCR proceeded for 7 to 11 cycles. A template-switch adaptor with 12 random nucleotides tagged each cDNA molecule. TCRdb re-called the 5' RACE reads with MiXCR, one entry per CDR3 protein. Of 1.8 million or so distinct CDR3 sequences in the sample, about two fifths are singletons; the top ten hold around 23%. Remarks on this clonotype: The antigen remains undetermined.

No fewer than 5 micrograms of total RNA were isolated from every sample. The V gene is TRBV28, the J gene TRBJ1-5; maybe TRBD1 (5 bases). This sequence was found in a human donor in good health. The specimen sequenced was blood. In DNA, the CDR3 is TGTGCCAGCAGTTTGGGCAGGGCCTATAGCAATCAGCCCCAGCATTTT. This gives the protein CASSLGRAYSNQPQHF.